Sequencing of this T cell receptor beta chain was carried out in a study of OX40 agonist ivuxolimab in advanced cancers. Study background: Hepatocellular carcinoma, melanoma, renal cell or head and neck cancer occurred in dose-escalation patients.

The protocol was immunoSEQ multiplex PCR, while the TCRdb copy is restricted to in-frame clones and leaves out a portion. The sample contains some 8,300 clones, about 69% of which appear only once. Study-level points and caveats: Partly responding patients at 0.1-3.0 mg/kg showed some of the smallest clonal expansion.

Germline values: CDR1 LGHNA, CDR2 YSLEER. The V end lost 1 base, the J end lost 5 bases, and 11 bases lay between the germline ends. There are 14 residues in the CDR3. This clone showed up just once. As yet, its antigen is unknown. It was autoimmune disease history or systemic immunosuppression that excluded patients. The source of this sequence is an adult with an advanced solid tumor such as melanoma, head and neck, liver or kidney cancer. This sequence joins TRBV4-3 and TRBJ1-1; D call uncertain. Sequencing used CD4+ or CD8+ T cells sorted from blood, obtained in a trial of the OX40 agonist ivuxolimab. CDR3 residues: CASSQAAGRTEAFF. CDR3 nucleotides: TGCGCCAGCAGCCAAGCTGCGGGGAGGACTGAAGCTTTCTTT.